What follows are 17 T cell receptor beta chains derived from one specimen sequenced in a study of T cell responses to AZD1222 COVID-19 vaccine. Only in-frame clones appear in the TCRdb table, and some are missing; sequencing was by immunoSEQ multiplex PCR. Among more than 70,000 clones listed, roughly nine tenths were seen once. Specimen: peripheral blood, collected on day 0 of AZD1222 vaccination. The receptors were sampled from an adult in good health.

This chain connects TRBV6-5 to TRBJ2-7, with D perhaps matching TRBD1 (6 bases). There are 13 residues in the CDR3. The germline V and J ends were trimmed by 11 bases and 4 bases, with 18 bases remaining between them. CDR1 MNHEY and CDR2 SVGAGI come from the germline V gene. The CDR3 loop reads CAGGKQGPYEQYF. CDR3 DNA sequence: TGTGCCGGGGGAAAACAGGGACCGTACGAGCAGTACTTC.

The CDR3 protein is CAISARDMNTEAFF. The CDR3 DNA reads TGTGCCATCAGTGCCAGAGACATGAACACTGAAGCTTTCTTT. The chain is built from TRBV10-3 and TRBJ1-1; no clear D. The CDR3 sequence is 14 residues long. CDR1 is ENHRY, CDR2 SYGVKD, per germline. V lost 4 bases and J 0 bases, leaving 9 bases between the germline ends.

The J gene is TRBJ1-2, the V gene TRBV5-4; 7 bases are a match to TRBD1. CDR1 and CDR2 from the germline V gene are SGHNT and YYREEE (reference sequence). With V trimmed by 3 bases and J by 4 bases, 9 bases remained unmatched. The CDR3 length is 15 residues. CDR3 residues: CASSSGRGRAYGYTF. In DNA, the CDR3 is TGTGCCAGCAGCTCGGGGAGGGGGCGCGCCTATGGCTACACCTTC.

The chain has TRBV6-2 or TRBV6-3 and TRBJ2-1; D remains unclear. V lost 6 bases and J lost 4, with 13 bases in between. The CDR3 contains 14 residues. Germline V gives CDR1 MNHEY, CDR2 SVGEGT. In DNA, the CDR3 is TGTGCCAGCAGCCCTGAGCAGGCGTACAATGAGCAGTTCTTC. This encodes CASSPEQAYNEQFF.

The gene calls are TRBV5-1 and TRBJ1-2, with 11 bases lining up with TRBD1. J gave up 3 bases and V 3 bases, and 10 bases lay outside the gene matches. The CDR3 covers 17 residues. Per germline, CDR1 SGHRS and CDR2 YFSETQ. For the CDR3, the DNA is TGCGCCAGCAGCTCGCAAGTAGCGGGACAGGGGGACTATGGCTACACCTTC. Translated: CASSSQVAGQGDYGYTF.

V is TRBV9 and J is TRBJ2-5; 7 nucleotides agree with TRBD2. J gave up 3 bases and V 1 base, and 3 bases lay outside the gene matches. This CDR3 has 14 amino acids. The germline V gene has CDR1 SGDLS and CDR2 YYNGEE. The CDR3 spells CASSVRAGKETQYF. CDR3 nucleotides: TGTGCCAGCAGCGTACGAGCGGGAAAAGAGACCCAGTACTTC.

The V call is TRBV21-1, the J call TRBJ1-1. TRBV21-1 is deemed a pseudogene. This CDR3 has 12 amino acids. The CDR3 loop reads CASRGRDGEAFF. The CDR3 bases are TGTGCCAGCAGAGGGCGGGACGGAGAAGCTTTCTTT.

This chain uses TRBV20-1 with TRBJ1-2; unclear D gene. The CDR3 length is 13 residues. Germline V gene sequence: CDR1 DFQATT, CDR2 SNEGSKA (reference sequence). Deletions cut 3 bases from V and 4 bases from J, with 12 bases between. The CDR3 nucleotides read TGCAGTGCTAGTGGCCGGGGTTCCTATGGCTACACCTTC. Amino acid sequence: CSASGRGSYGYTF.

The genes are TRBV12-2 and TRBJ2-6; the tabulated D call, TRBD1, remains unverified against the DNA. TRBV12-2 represents a pseudogene. The CDR3 sequence is 20 residues long. CDR3 amino acids: CASRLVARTGLIPGANVLTF. In nucleotides, the CDR3 is TGTGCAAGTCGCTTAGTAGCCCGGACAGGGTTGATCCCTGGGGCCAACGTCCTGACTTTC.

CDR3 in DNA: TGTGCCAGCAGCTTAGTCGGGCAGATTCGGAGCGAGCAGTACTTC. This codes for CASSLVGQIRSEQYF. This rearrangement joins TRBV11-3 to TRBJ2-7; no reliable D call. Germline V lookup: CDR1 SGHNT, CDR2 YENEEA. There are 15 residues in the CDR3. V lost 1 base and J lost 6, with 16 bases in between.

The chain combines TRBV12-3 or TRBV12-4 with TRBJ2-7; D is unclear. The CDR3 has 13 residues. Trimming cost V 2 bases and J 7 bases, with 12 bases left between them. The CDR3 loop is CASSLSLGREQYF. The CDR3 bases are TGTGCCAGCAGTTTATCCCTCGGAAGGGAGCAGTACTTC.

The rearrangement uses TRBV5-1 and TRBJ2-7; 7 nucleotides agree with TRBD1. The CDR3 spans 14 residues. CDR1 is SGHRS and CDR2 is YFSETQ in the germline V gene. The ends lost 6 bases at V and 7 bases at J; junction bases unmatched: 13. In DNA, the CDR3 is TGCGCCAGCATGGAAAACAGGGGCCCCGGGGAGCAGTACTTC. This translates into CASMENRGPGEQYF.

This chain links TRBV6-5 with TRBJ1-2; 7 bases agree with TRBD1. V lost 6 bases, J lost 5 bases, and 6 bases stayed unmatched. CDR1 is MNHEY, CDR2 SVGAGI, per germline. CDR3 length equals 13 residues. The CDR3 DNA sequence: TGTGCCAGCAGCAACAGGGGACCATATGGCTACACCTTC. It encodes CASSNRGPYGYTF.

The genes are TRBV4-1 and TRBJ1-1; 7 positions match TRBD1. Germline assignment: CDR1 MGHRA and CDR2 YSYEKL. This CDR3 has 16 amino acids. Losses at the gene ends were 3 bases for V and 3 bases for J; bases not matched to a gene: 10. The CDR3 bases are TGCGCCAGCAGCCAGGGGGAGATCAGGGGGGACACTGAAGCTTTCTTT. Translating gives CASSQGEIRGDTEAFF.

This CDR3 is CASSLARTDSGANVLTF. DNA for the CDR3: TGCGCCAGCAGCTTGGCCCGGACAGACTCTGGGGCCAACGTCCTGACTTTC. The rearrangement links TRBV5-1 to TRBJ2-6; D is perhaps TRBD1 (6 bases). The germline V and J ends were trimmed by 0 bases and 0 bases, with 10 bases remaining between them. There are 17 residues in the CDR3. The germline V gene has CDR1 SGHRS and CDR2 YFSETQ.

This chain uses TRBV10-3 with TRBJ1-4, with D possibly being TRBD1 (5 bases). Looked up from germline, CDR1 is ENHRY and CDR2 is SYGVKD. There are 14 residues in the CDR3. V was cut by 8 bases and J by 3 bases, with 13 bases left in between. DNA for the CDR3: TGTGCCATCCGGGGGGGTCTCGCTAATGAAAAACTGTTTTTT. Translating gives CAIRGGLANEKLFF.

The count of this clone is one. The chain is built from TRBV12-3 or TRBV12-4 and TRBJ1-5; no definite D call. The ends were cut back, 3 bases at V and 2 bases at J, with 2 bases in the middle. The CDR3 has 12 amino acids. CDR3 coding DNA: TGTGCCAGCAGTTTGGGCAATCAGCCCCAGCATTTT. Translating gives CASSLGNQPQHF.